A selection of T cell receptor beta chains follows, all from one sample in a study of cytomegalovirus exposure and HLA in healthy donors. Produced via immunoSEQ multiplex PCR; TCRdb's table is partial and in-frame only. The sample carries some 150,000 clones, approximately 87% recorded once. The sample comprised PBMCs. All receptors derive from a woman in her 30s in good health and CMV-seronegative. Both conserved end residues are part of each CDR3. A D gene is named only where the DNA matches it firmly. Clone size is stated in some rows and not others, as once, few, many or a class when expanded.

v_call	j_call	d_call	clone_size	cdr3_nt	cdr3_aa
TRBV30	TRBJ2-2	-	few	TGTGCCTGGACGCGGGACACCGGGGAGCTGTTTTTT	CAWTRDTGELFF
TRBV7-9	TRBJ1-4	-	once	TGTGCCAGCAGCTATAGTAATGAAAAACTGTTTTTT	CASSYSNEKLFF
TRBV7-2	TRBJ2-7	TRBD1	many	TGTGCCAGCAGCCTACGGACAGGGCAAGAGCAGTACTTC	CASSLRTGQEQYF
TRBV2	TRBJ1-5	-	-	TGTGCCAGCAGTGAAGGTCTGGGAGGGTATCAGCCCCAGCATTTT	CASSEGLGGYQPQHF
TRBV21-1	TRBJ1-6	-	-	TGTGCCAGCAGCAAAGCGGGGCCGCTCTATTATAATTCACCCCTCCACTTT	CASSKAGPLYYNSPLHF
TRBV6-6	TRBJ2-7	TRBD1	once	TGTGCCAGCAGTCAATCCGGGACAGGGTCCTACGAGCAGTACTTC	CASSQSGTGSYEQYF
TRBV6-1	TRBJ1-2	TRBD1	once	TGTGCCAGCAGTGGCAGGACAGGGGGCGGTTATGGCTACACCTTC	CASSGRTGGGYGYTF
TRBV19	TRBJ2-5	TRBD1	once	TGTGCCAGTAGTCGGACAGGGCAAGAGACCCAGTACTTC	CASSRTGQETQYF
TRBV19	TRBJ2-4	TRBD2	-	TGTGCCAGCCAGGAACTTAGCGGGACCAAAAACATTCAGTACTTC	CASQELSGTKNIQYF
TRBV14	TRBJ2-7	TRBD1	-	TGTGCCAGCAGCCAAGGGTCGGCAGGGGGATACGAGCAGTACTTC	CASSQGSAGGYEQYF
TRBV4-3	TRBJ1-1	-	-	TGCGCCAGCAGCGGACGGGGAGGGGAGGGCACTGAAGCTTTCTTT	CASSGRGGEGTEAFF
TRBV30	TRBJ1-4	-	once	TGTGCCTGGAACCCAAAGAGGGGGGGAACTGAAAAACTGTTTTTT	CAWNPKRGGTEKLFF
TRBV2	TRBJ2-6	-	-	TGTGCCAGCAGCCTTAGCTCTGGGGCCAACGTCCTGACTTTC	CASSLSSGANVLTF
TRBV5-1	TRBJ2-2	-	-	TGCGCCAGCAGCCCCAGCAAGACAATTACCGGGGAGCTGTTTTTT	CASSPSKTITGELFF
TRBV10-3	TRBJ1-2	-	-	TGTGCCATCAGTGGAGTACGGGGGAAGTTTTATGGCTACACCTTC	CAISGVRGKFYGYTF
TRBV7-8	TRBJ2-3	TRBD2	-	TGTGCCAGCAGCTATAGCGGGGGGGCCAAAGATACGCAGTATTTT	CASSYSGGAKDTQYF
TRBV19	TRBJ2-2	TRBD2	once	TGTGCCAGTAGTAACGGGACTAGCGAACACACCGGGGAGCTGTTTTTT	CASSNGTSEHTGELFF
TRBV6-5	TRBJ1-2	-	-	TGTGCCAGCAGTTACGGGGCCAGGAAATTCTATGGCTACACCTTC	CASSYGARKFYGYTF
TRBV7-6	TRBJ1-1	-	-	TGTGCCAGCAGCTTACAGGGCGGTAGCACTGAAGCTTTCTTT	CASSLQGGSTEAFF
TRBV11-2	TRBJ1-2	-	once	TGTGCCAGCACTGGGCAGCCCCACTATGGCTACACCTTC	CASTGQPHYGYTF
TRBV6-6	TRBJ2-7	TRBD1	-	TGTGCCAGCAGTAGAACCGGGACAGGGGGACCCTACGAGCAGTACTTC	CASSRTGTGGPYEQYF